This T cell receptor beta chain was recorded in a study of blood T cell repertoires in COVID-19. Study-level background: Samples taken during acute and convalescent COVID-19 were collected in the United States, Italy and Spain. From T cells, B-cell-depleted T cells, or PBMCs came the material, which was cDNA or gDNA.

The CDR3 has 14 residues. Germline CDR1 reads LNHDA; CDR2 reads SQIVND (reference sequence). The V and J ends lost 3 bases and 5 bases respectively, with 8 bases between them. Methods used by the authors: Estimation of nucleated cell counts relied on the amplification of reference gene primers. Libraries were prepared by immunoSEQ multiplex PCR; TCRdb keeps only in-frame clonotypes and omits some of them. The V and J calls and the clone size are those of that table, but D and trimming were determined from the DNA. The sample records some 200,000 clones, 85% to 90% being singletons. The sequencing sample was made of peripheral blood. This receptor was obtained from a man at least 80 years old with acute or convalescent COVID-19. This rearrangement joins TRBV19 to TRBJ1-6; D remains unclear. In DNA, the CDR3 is TGTGCCAGTAGTATCGTCCGGGATAATTCACCCCTCCACTTT. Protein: CASSIVRDNSPLHF.